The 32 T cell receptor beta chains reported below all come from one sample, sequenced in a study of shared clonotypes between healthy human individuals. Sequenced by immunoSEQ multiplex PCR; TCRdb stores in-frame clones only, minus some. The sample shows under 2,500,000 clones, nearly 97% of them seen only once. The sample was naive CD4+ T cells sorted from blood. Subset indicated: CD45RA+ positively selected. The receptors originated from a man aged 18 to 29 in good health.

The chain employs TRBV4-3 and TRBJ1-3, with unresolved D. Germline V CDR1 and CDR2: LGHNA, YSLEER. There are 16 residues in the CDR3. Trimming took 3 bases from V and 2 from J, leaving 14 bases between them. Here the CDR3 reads CASSHLGITAGNTIYF. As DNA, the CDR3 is TGCGCCAGCAGCCATCTCGGGATAACCGCTGGAAACACCATATATTTT.

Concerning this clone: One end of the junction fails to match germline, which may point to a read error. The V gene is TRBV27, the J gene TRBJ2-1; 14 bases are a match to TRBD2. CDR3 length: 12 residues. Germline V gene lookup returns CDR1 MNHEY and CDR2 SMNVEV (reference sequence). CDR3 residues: CASSRTSGGHIF. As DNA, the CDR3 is TGTGCCAGCAGTCGGACTAGCGGGGGGCATATCTTC.

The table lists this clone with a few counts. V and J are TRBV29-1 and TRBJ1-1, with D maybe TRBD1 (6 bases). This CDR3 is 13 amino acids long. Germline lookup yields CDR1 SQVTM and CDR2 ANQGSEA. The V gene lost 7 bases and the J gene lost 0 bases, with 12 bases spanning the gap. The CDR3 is CSAAGHLNTEAFF. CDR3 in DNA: TGCAGCGCGGCGGGACATTTGAACACTGAAGCTTTCTTT.

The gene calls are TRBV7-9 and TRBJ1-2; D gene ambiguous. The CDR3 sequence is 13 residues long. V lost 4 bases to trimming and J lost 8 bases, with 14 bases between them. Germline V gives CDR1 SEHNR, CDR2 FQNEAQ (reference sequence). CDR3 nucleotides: TGTGCCAGCAGCTCGAGTATCCGGGAAGGCTACACCTTC. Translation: CASSSSIREGYTF. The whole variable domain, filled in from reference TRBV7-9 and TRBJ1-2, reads DTGVSQNPRHKITKRGQNVTFRCDPISEHNRLYWYRQTLGQGPEFLTYFQNEAQLEKSRLLSDRFSAERPKGSFSTLEIQRTEQGDSAMYLCASSSSIREGYTFGSGTRLTVV.

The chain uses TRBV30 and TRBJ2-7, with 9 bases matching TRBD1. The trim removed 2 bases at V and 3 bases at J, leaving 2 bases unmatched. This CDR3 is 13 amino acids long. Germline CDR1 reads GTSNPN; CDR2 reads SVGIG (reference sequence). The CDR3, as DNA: TGTGCCTGGAGTAACAGGGGGCTCTACGAGCAGTACTTC. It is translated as CAWSNRGLYEQYF.

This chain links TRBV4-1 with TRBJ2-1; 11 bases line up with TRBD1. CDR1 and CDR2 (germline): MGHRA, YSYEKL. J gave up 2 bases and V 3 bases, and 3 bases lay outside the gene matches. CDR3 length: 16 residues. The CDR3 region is CASSQDRGLTYNEQFF. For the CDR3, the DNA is TGCGCCAGCAGCCAGGACAGGGGGCTGACCTACAATGAGCAGTTCTTC.

CDR3 nucleotides: TGTGCCAGCAGCTTGCGAGGGAAAGGCAATGAGCAGTTCTTC. This sequence encodes CASSLRGKGNEQFF. V and J are TRBV5-4 and TRBJ2-1, with a weak D call TRBD2 (5 bases). This CDR3 has 14 amino acids. The V and J ends lost 1 base and 6 bases respectively, with 11 bases between them. CDR1 and CDR2 from the germline V gene are SGHNT and YYREEE (reference sequence).

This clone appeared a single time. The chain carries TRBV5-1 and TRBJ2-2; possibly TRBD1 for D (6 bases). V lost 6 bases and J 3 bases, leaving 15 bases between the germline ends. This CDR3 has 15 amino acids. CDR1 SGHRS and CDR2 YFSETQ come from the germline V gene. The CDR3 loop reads CASNPQGLHTGELFF. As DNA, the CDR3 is TGCGCCAGCAACCCGCAGGGGTTGCACACCGGGGAGCTGTTTTTT.

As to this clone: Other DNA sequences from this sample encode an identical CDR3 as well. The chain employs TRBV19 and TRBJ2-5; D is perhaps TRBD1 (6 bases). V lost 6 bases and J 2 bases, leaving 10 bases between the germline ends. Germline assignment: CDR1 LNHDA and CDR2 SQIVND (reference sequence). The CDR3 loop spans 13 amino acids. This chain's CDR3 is CASSDRPQETQYF. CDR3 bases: TGTGCCAGTAGCGACAGGCCACAAGAGACCCAGTACTTC.

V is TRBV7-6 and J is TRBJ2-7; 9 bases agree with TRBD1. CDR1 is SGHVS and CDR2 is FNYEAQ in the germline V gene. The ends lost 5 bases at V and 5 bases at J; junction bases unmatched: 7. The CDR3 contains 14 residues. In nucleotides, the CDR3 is TGTGCCAGCAGCCTCGAACAGGGGGCGGACGAGCAGTACTTC. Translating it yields CASSLEQGADEQYF.

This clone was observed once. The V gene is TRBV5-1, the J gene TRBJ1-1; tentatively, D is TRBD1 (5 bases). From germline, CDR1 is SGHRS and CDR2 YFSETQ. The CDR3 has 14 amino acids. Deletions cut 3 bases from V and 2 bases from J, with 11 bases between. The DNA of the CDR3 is TGCGCCAGCAGCTCCGTCAGGGTTAACACTGAAGCTTTCTTT. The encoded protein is CASSSVRVNTEAFF.

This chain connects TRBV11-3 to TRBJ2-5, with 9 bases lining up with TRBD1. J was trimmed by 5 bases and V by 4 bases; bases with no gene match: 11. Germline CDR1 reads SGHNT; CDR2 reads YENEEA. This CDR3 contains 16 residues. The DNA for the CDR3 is TGTGCCAGCAGCTACTCCGGGACAGGGCCATGGGAGACCCAGTACTTC. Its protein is CASSYSGTGPWETQYF.

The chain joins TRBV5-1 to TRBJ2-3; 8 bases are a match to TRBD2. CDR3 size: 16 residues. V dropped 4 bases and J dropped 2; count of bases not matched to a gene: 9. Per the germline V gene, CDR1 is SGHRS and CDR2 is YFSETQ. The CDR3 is CASSRGTSGLTDTQYF. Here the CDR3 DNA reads TGCGCCAGCAGCCGGGGTACTAGCGGCCTCACAGATACGCAGTATTTT. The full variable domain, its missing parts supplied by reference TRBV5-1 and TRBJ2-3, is KAGVTQTPRYLIKTRGQQVTLSCSPISGHRSVSWYQQTPGQGLQFLFEYFSETQRNKGNFPGRFSGRQFSNSRSEMNVSTLELGDSALYLCASSRGTSGLTDTQYFGPGTRLTVL.

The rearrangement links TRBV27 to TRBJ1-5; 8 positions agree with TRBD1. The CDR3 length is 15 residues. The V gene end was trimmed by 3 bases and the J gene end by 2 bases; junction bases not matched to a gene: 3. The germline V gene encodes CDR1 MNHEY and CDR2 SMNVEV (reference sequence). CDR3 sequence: CASSFGQGRNQPQHF. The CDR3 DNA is TGTGCCAGCAGTTTCGGACAGGGTCGCAATCAGCCCCAGCATTTT.

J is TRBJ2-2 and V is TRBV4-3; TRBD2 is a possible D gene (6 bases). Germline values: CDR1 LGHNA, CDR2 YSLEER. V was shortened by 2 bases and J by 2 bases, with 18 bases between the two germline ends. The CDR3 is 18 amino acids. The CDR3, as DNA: TGCGCCAGCAGCCAACAGATCCCGGGACTGAGTAACACCGGGGAGCTGTTTTTT. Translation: CASSQQIPGLSNTGELFF.

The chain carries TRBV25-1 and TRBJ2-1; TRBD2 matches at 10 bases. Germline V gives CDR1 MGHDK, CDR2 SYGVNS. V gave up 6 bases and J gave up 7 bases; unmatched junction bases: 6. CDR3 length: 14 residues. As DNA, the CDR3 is TGTGCCAGCAGATCAAGCGGGAGGGTAAATGAGCAGTTCTTC. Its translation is CASRSSGRVNEQFF. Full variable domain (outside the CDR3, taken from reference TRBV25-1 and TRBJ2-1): EADIYQTPRYLVIGTGKKITLECSQTMGHDKMYWYQQDPGMELHLIHYSYGVNSTEKGDLSSESTVSRIRTEHFPLTLESARPSHTSQYLCASRSSGRVNEQFFGPGTRLTVL.

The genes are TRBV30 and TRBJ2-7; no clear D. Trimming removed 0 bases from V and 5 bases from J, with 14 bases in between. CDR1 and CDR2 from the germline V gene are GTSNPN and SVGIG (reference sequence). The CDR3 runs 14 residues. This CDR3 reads CAWSVFGLPHEQYF. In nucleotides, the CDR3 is TGTGCCTGGAGTGTTTTTGGCTTGCCTCACGAGCAGTACTTC.

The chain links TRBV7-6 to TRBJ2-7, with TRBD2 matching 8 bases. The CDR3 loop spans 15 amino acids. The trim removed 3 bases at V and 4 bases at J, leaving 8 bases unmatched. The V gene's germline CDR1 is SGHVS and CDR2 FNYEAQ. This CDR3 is CASSLLFGGGYEQYF. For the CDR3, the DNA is TGTGCCAGCAGCTTGTTGTTTGGCGGGGGGTACGAGCAGTACTTC.

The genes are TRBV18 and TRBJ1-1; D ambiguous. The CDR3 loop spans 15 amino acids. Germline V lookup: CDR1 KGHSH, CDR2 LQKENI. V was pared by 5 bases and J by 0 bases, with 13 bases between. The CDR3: CASSIAGSMNTEAFF. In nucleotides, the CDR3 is TGTGCCAGCTCAATCGCCGGGTCAATGAACACTGAAGCTTTCTTT.

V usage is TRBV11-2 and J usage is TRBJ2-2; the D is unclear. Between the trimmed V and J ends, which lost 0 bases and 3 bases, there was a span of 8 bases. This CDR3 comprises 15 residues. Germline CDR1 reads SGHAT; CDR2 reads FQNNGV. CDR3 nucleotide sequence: TGTGCCAGCAGCTTAGATCTACTTTACACCGGGGAGCTGTTTTTT. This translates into CASSLDLLYTGELFF.

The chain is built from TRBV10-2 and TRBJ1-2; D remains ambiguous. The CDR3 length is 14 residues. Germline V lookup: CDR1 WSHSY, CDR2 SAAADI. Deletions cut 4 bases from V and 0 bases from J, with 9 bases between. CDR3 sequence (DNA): TGCGCCAGCAGTGGGCACACAACTAACTATGGCTACACCTTC. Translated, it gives CASSGHTTNYGYTF.

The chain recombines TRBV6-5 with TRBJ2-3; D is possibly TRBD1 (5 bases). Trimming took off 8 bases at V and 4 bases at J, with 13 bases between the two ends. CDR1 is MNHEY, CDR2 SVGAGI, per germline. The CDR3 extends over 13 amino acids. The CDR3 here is CASGRTNADTQYF. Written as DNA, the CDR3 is TGTGCCAGCGGCAGGACAAACGCAGATACGCAGTATTTT.

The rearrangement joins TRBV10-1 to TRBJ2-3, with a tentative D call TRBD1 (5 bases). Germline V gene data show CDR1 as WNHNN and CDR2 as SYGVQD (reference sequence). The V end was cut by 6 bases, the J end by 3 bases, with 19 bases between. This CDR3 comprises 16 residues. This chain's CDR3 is CASSGVGPLDTDTQYF. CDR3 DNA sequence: TGCGCCAGCAGCGGAGTGGGGCCCTTGGATACAGATACGCAGTATTTT.

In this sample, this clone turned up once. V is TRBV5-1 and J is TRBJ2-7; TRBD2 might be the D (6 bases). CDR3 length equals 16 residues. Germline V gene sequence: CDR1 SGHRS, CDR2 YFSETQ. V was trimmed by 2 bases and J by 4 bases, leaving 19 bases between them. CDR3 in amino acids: CASSFSSGGARYEQYF. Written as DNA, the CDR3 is TGCGCCAGCAGCTTTTCGTCCGGGGGTGCAAGGTACGAGCAGTACTTC.

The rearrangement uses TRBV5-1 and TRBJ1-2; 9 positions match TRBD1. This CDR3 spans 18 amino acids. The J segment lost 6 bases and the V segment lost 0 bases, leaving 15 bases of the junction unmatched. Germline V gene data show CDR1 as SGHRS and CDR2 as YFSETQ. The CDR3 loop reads CASSLVGQGYSGTDGYTF. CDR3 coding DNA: TGCGCCAGCAGCTTGGTGGGACAGGGATATTCTGGTACGGATGGCTACACCTTC.

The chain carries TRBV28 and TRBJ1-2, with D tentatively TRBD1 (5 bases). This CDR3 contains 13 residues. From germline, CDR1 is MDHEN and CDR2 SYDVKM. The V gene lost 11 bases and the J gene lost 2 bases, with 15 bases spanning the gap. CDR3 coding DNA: TGTGCCTCAAACGGGGGGGTAAACTATGGCTACACCTTC. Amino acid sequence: CASNGGVNYGYTF.

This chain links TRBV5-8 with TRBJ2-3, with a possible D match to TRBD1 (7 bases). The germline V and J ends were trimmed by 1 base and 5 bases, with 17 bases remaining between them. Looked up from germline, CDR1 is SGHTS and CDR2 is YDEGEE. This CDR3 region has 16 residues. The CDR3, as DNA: TGTGCCAGCAGCTTGTGGGGGGACAGATCAGGAGATACGCAGTATTTT. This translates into CASSLWGDRSGDTQYF.

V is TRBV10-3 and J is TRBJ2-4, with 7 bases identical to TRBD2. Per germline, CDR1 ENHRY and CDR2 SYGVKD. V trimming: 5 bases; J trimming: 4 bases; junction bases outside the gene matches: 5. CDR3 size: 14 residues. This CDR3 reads CAISTSAFKNIQYF. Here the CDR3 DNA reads TGTGCCATCAGTACTAGCGCCTTTAAAAACATTCAGTACTTC.

CDR3 DNA: TGCGCCAGCTTCCCTCCGGGGGGCACAGATACGCAGTATTTT. It is translated as CASFPPGGTDTQYF. The chain links TRBV5-1 to TRBJ2-3, with D possibly TRBD2 on 6 matching bases. CDR1 and CDR2 (germline): SGHRS, YFSETQ. Trimming stripped 7 bases from V and 1 base from J, with 13 bases between. The length of the CDR3 is 14 residues.

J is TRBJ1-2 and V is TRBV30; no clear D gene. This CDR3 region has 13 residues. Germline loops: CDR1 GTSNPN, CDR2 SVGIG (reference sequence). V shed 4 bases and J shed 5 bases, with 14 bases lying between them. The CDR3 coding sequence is TGTGCCTGGACCCCCCAAGGTCCTTATGGCTACACCTTC. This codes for CAWTPQGPYGYTF.

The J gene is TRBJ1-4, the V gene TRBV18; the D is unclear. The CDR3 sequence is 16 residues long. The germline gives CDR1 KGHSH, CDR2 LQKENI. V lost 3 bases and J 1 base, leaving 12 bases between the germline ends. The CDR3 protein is CASSPVALGTNEKLFF. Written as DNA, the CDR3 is TGTGCCAGCTCACCTGTGGCGCTAGGAACTAATGAAAAACTGTTTTTT. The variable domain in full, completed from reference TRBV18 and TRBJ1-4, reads NAGVMQNPRHLVRRRGQEARLRCSPMKGHSHVYWYRQLPEEGLKFMVYLQKENIIDESGMPKERFSAEFPKEGPSILRIQQVVRGDSAAYFCASSPVALGTNEKLFFGSGTQLSVL.

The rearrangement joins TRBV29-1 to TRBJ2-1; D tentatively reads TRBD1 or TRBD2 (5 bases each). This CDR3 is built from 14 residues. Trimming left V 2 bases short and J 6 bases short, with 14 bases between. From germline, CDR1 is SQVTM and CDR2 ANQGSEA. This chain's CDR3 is CSVEPGTAFNEQFF. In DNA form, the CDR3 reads TGCAGCGTTGAACCAGGGACCGCCTTCAATGAGCAGTTCTTC.